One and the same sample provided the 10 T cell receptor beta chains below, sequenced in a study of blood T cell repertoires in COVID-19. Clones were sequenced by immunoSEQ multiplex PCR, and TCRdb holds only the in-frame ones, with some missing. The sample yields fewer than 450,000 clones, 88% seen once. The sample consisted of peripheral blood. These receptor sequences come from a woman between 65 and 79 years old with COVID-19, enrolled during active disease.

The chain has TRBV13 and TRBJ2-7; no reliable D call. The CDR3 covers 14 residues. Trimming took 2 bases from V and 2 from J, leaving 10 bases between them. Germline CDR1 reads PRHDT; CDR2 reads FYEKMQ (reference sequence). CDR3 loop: CASSLKGDPYEQYF. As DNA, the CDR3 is TGTGCCAGCAGCTTAAAAGGAGATCCCTACGAGCAGTACTTC.

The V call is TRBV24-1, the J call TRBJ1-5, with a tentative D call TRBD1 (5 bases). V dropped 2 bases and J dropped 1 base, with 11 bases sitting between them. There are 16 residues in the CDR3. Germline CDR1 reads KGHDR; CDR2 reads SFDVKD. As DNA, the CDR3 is TGTGCCACCAGTGATTCCCGTCGGGGGAGCAATCAGCCCCAGCATTTT. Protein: CATSDSRRGSNQPQHF.

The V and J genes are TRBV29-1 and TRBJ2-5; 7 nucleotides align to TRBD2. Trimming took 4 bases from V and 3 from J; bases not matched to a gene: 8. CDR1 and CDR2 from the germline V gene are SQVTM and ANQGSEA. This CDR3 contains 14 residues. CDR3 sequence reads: CSVVWRGLKETQYF. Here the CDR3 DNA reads TGCAGCGTTGTTTGGCGGGGACTAAAAGAGACCCAGTACTTC.

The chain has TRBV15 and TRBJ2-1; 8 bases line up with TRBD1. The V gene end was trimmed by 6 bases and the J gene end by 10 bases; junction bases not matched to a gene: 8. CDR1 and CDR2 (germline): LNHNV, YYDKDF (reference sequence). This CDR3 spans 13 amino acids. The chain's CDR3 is CATSRMTGDEQFF. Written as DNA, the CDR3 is TGTGCCACCAGTAGAATGACAGGGGACGAGCAGTTCTTC.

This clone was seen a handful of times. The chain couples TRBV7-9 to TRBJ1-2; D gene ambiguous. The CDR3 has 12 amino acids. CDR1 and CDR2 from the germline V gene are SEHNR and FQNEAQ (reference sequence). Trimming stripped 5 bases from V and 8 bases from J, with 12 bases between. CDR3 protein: CASSQQYYGYTF. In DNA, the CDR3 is TGTGCCAGCAGCCAACAGTATTACGGCTACACCTTC.

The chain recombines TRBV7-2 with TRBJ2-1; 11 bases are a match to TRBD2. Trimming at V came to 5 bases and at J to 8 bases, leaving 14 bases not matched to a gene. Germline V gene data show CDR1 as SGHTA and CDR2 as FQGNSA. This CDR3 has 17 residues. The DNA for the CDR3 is TGTGCCAGCAGCGTCACCGCTAGCGGGGGGATAATTTATGAGCAGTTCTTC. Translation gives CASSVTASGGIIYEQFF.

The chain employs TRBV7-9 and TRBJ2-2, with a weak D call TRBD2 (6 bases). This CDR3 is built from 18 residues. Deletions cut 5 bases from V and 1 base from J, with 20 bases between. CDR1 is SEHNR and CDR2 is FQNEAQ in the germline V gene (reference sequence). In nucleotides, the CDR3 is TGTGCCAGCAGCCCGCGTGCTGTGGGACTCCGGAACACCGGGGAGCTGTTTTTT. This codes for CASSPRAVGLRNTGELFF.

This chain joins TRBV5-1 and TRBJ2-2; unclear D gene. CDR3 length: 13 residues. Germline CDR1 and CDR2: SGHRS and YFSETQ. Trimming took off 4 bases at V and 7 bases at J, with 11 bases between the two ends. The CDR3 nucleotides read TGCGCCAGCAGCCCGCAGAATGGCGGGGAGCTGTTTTTT. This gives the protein CASSPQNGGELFF.

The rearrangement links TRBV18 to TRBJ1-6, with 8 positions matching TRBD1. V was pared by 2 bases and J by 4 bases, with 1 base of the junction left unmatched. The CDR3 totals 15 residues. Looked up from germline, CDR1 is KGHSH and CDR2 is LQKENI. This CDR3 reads CASSPGQGYNSPLHF. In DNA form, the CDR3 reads TGTGCCAGCTCACCAGGACAGGGTTATAATTCACCCCTCCACTTT.

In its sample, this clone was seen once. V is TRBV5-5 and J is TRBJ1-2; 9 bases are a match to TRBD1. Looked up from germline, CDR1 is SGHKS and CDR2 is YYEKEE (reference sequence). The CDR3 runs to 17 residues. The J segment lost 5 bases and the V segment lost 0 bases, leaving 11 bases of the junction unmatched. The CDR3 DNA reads TGTGCCAGCAGCTTGGCTGGGACGGGACAGGGAGGATATGGCTACACCTTC. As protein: CASSLAGTGQGGYGYTF.